This T cell receptor beta chain was sequenced during a study of TIL therapy for anti-PD-1-resistant metastatic lung cancer. Time point indicated: pre-treatment sample, taken before nivolumab and TIL therapy. Most excised metastases sampled were pleural nodules or supraclavicular lymph nodes. This was the immunoSEQ v3 assay. Sequencing was performed with immunoSEQ multiplex PCR; in TCRdb, only in-frame clones are kept and a portion is missing. The sample comprises 6,500 to 9,000 clones, 70% to 85% of which are singletons, and 7% rests with the top ten. This clone appeared a single time. From germline, CDR1 is MDHEN and CDR2 SYDVKM. This CDR3 is built from 15 residues. V lost 5 bases and J lost 8, with 19 bases in between.

The sequence came from a person between 25 and 80 years old with non-small cell lung cancer. The starting material was tumor tissue, obtained at baseline. The chain joins TRBV28 to TRBJ2-1; no clear D gene. The CDR3 sequence: CASSRRRGSPHEQFF. CDR3 DNA: TGTGCCAGCAGTCGCCGAAGAGGTAGTCCCCATGAGCAGTTCTTC.